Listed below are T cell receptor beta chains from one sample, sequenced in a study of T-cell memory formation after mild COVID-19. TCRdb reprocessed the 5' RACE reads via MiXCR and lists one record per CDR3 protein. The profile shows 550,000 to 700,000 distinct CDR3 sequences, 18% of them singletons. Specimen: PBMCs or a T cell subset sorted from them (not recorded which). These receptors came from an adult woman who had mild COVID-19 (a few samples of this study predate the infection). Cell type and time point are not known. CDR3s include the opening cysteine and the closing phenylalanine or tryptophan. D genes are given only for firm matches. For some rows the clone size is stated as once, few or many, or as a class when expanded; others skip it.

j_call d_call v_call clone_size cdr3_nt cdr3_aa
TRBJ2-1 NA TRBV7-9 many TGTGCCAGCAGCTTAGGCTACAATGATGAGCAGTTCTTC CASSLGYNDEQFF
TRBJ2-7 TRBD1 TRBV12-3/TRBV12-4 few TGTGCCAGCAGGGAAGGACAGGGGCCCTACGAGCAGTACTTC CASREGQGPYEQYF
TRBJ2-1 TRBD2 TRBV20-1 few TGCAGTGCTAGCCCTAAACTAGCGGTCTCCTACAATGAGCAGTTCTTC CSASPKLAVSYNEQFF
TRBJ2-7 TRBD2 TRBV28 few TGTGCCAGCAGTCCAGGGACTAGCGGGGGGGCTGGCTACGAGCAGTACTTC CASSPGTSGGAGYEQYF
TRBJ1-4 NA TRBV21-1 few TGTGCCAGCAGCAGGGGCGGGGACAGAAATGAAAAACTGTTTTTT CASSRGGDRNEKLFF
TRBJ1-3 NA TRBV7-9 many TGTGCCAGCAGCCGAGGGGATTCTGGAAACACCATATATTTT CASSRGDSGNTIYF
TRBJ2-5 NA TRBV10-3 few TGTGCCATCAGTCCCCACGGTGAGGAGACCCAGTACTTC CAISPHGEETQYF
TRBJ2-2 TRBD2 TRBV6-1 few TGTGCCAGCAGTCCTCTAGCGGGGGAAACCGGGGAGCTGTTTTTT CASSPLAGETGELFF
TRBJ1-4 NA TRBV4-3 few TGCGCCAGCAGCCAAGATTGGGGGCCGGCTAATGAAAAACTGTTTTTT CASSQDWGPANEKLFF
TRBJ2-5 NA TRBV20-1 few TGCAGTGCTAGCTCCCAAGAGACCCAGTACTTC CSASSQETQYF
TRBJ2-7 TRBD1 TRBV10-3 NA TGTGCCATCAGTGGGGGACAGGGCCAACTCTACGAGCAGTACTTC CAISGGQGQLYEQYF
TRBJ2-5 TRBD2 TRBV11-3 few TGTGCCAGCAGCCGGACTAGCGGGTCCCAAGAGACCCAGTACTTC CASSRTSGSQETQYF
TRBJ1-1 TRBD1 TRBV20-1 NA TGCAGTGCTAGACCCGGGACAGGGGGCACTGAAGCTTTCTTT CSARPGTGGTEAFF
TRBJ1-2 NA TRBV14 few TGTGCCAGCAGCCAAGGAGACAGCTATGGCTACACCTTC CASSQGDSYGYTF
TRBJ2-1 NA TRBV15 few TGTGCCACCAGCGCACCCGGGCCCAGATTGGATGAGCAGTTCTTC CATSAPGPRLDEQFF
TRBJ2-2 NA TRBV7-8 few TGTGCCAGCAGGATTCGGGCCGTTAACACCGGGGAGCTGTTTTTT CASRIRAVNTGELFF
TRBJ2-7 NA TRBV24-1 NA TGTGCCACCAGTGATTCCTCAGGGTTTACCTACGAGCAGTACTTC CATSDSSGFTYEQYF
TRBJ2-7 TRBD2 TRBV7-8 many TGTGCCAGCAGCTTAAAACTAGCGGGAGCGGGGCCCTACGAGCAGTACTTC CASSLKLAGAGPYEQYF
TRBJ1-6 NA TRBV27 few TGTGCCAGCTGCCAGTATGAGGGTTCACCCCTCCACTTT CASCQYEGSPLHF
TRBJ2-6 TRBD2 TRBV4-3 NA TGCGCCAGCAGCCAAGGGGCGGGGGTCAAGGGGGCCAACGTCCTGACTTTC CASSQGAGVKGANVLTF
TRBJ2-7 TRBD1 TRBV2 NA TGTGCCAGCAGTGCGACAGGGAGATTTCCTATTAAGCAGTACTTC CASSATGRFPIKQYF
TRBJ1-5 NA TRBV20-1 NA TGCAGTGCGGGCGGGGGCAGGGTTGGCAATCAGCCCCAGCATTTT CSAGGGRVGNQPQHF
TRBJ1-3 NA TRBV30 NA TGTGCCTGGACCTCTTTTTTGAGCTCTGGAAACACCATATATTTT CAWTSFLSSGNTIYF
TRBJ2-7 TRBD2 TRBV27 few TGTGCCAGCAGTTTTAGCGGGAACTTCGAGCAGTACTTC CASSFSGNFEQYF
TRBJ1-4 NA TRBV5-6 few TGTGCCAGCAGCCTGGGACAATCGGGGGAAAAACTGTTTTTT CASSLGQSGEKLFF
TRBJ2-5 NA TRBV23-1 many TGCGCCAGCAGTCACAACCAAGATTATCGGTACCAAGAGACCCAGTACTTC CASSHNQDYRYQETQYF
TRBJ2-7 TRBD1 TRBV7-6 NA TGTGCCAGCAGCTTAGGCTCGGACAGGGATACCTACGAGCAGTACTTC CASSLGSDRDTYEQYF
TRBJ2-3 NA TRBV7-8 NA TGTGCCAGCAGCCTGAGCGGTTACACAGATACGCAGTATTTT CASSLSGYTDTQYF
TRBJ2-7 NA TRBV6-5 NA TGTGCCAGCAGTTACTCGGGATTCGGGGTAAACGAGCAGTACTTC CASSYSGFGVNEQYF
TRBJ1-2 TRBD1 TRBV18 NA TGTGCCAGCTCACCACAGACAGGGAGCTATGGCTACACCTTC CASSPQTGSYGYTF
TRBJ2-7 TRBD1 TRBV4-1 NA TGCGCCAGCAGCCCCCTCACCAGGGGGTTCGGCTACGAGCAGTACTTC CASSPLTRGFGYEQYF